The entry that follows covers one T cell receptor (beta chain) sequence. Its antigen is currently unknown. V was shortened by 3 bases and J by 7 bases, with 14 bases between the two germline ends. Germline V gene lookup returns CDR1 SGDLS and CDR2 YYNGEE. The CDR3 runs 15 residues. This specimen comes from a study of OX40 agonist ivuxolimab in advanced cancers. Clones were read by immunoSEQ multiplex PCR, and TCRdb kept only the in-frame ones, dropping some. The sample records about 50,000 clones, about four fifths being singletons. Study outcomes and limitations: The study found that CD8+ T cells averaged more expanded clones than CD4+. Circulating CD4+ and CD8+ T cells showed clonal expansion by week 6 at 0.1 to 3.0 mg/kg.

This sequence was found in an adult with an advanced solid tumor such as melanoma, head and neck, liver or kidney cancer. Sequences were derived from CD4+ or CD8+ T cells sorted from blood, sampled in a trial of the OX40 agonist ivuxolimab. This chain links TRBV9 with TRBJ1-6, with a possible D match to TRBD1 (6 bases). CDR3 protein: CASSDQGLGNSPLHF. CDR3 nucleotides: TGTGCCAGCAGCGATCAGGGGCTAGGGAATTCACCCCTCCACTTT.